This T cell receptor beta chain was found in a study of OX40 agonist ivuxolimab in advanced cancers. The wider study: Earlier treatment with anti-PD-1, anti-PD-L1 or anti-CTLA-4 was permitted, and over 35% had received some. Whole-study results and caveats: The average count of expanded clones was higher among CD8+ T cells than among CD4+.

Patients with autoimmune history or systemic immunosuppression were excluded. The data were produced by immunoSEQ multiplex PCR, yet TCRdb's version contains in-frame clones alone and is incomplete. The sample includes tens of thousands of clones, 70% to 85% of them seen just once. Germline CDR1 and CDR2: SQVTM and ANQGSEA. The length of the CDR3 is 16 residues. Trimming removed 4 bases from V and 7 bases from J; junction bases left unmatched: 9. Comment on this clone: What it binds is unknown.

The TCR originated in an adult with an advanced solid tumor such as melanoma, head and neck, liver or kidney cancer. This chain joins TRBV29-1 and TRBJ2-1; 14 bases line up with TRBD2. The input for sequencing was CD4+ or CD8+ T cells sorted from blood, taken in a trial of the OX40 agonist ivuxolimab. CDR3 DNA sequence: TGCAGCGTTGTGGCCGGGACTAGCGGGAGTATAAATGAGCAGTTCTTC. Its translation is CSVVAGTSGSINEQFF.